This TCR beta chain is from a study of shared clonotypes between healthy human individuals. All donors were healthy HIV-negative adults lacking recent acute infections or vaccinations. Looked up from germline, CDR1 is MDHEN and CDR2 is SYDVKM. V lost 6 bases to trimming and J lost 6 bases; unmatched junction nucleotides: 8. The CDR3 has 14 amino acids. Assay: immunoSEQ multiplex PCR; the TCRdb copy retains only in-frame clones and omits some. The profile shows fewer than 3 million clones, approximately 90% of them singletons. The sequenced sample consisted of naive CD4+ T cells from PBMCs. Subset specified: CD45RA+ positively selected. The rearrangement joins TRBV28 to TRBJ2-4; 7 positions match TRBD1. The receptor was derived from a man younger than 35 in good health. Some clones in this sample may be carry-over from other donors' samples. CDR3 loop: CASSLQGFANIQYF. CDR3 coding DNA: TGTGCCAGCAGCTTACAGGGGTTTGCAAACATTCAGTACTTC.